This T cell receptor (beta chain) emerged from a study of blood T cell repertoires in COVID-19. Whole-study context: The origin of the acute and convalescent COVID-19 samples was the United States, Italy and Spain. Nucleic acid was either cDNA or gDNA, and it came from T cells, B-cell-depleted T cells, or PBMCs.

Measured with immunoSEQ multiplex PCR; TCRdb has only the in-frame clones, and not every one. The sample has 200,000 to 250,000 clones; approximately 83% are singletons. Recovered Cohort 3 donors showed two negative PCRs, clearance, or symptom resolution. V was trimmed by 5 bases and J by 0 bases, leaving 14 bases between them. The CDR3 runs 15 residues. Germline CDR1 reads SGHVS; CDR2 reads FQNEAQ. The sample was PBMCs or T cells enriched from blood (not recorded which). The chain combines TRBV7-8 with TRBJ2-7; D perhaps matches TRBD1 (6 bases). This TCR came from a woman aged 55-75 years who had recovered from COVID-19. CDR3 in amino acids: CASSLPWGHSYEQYF. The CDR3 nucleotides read TGTGCCAGCAGCCTGCCGTGGGGGCACTCCTACGAGCAGTACTTC.